One and the same sample provided the 20 T cell receptor beta chains below, sequenced in a study of identical twins. TCRdb itself ran the 5' RACE reads through MiXCR, one entry per CDR3 protein. The profile covers about 790,000 distinct CDR3 sequences, with 15% to 20% appearing a single time and over 10% taken by the ten largest. This same sample was also taken into another study, of T cells expressing NK-cell markers.

The sequenced material came from PBMCs. The receptor source for this set is a woman in her late teens or twenties in good health.

This chain links TRBV4-1 with TRBJ1-1; tentative D call: TRBD1 (5 bases). Trimming pared 0 bases from V and 4 bases from J, leaving 12 bases between. The CDR3 sequence is 15 residues long. CDR1 MGHRA and CDR2 YSYEKL come from the germline V gene. CDR3 sequence reads: CASSQERRGGTEAFF. The CDR3 region has the DNA TGCGCCAGCAGCCAAGAGAGGAGGGGTGGCACTGAAGCTTTCTTT.

This clonotype showed up just a few times. The chain couples TRBV12-3 or TRBV12-4 to TRBJ2-1, with TRBD2 identical over 9 bases. This CDR3 is 13 amino acids long. V shed 5 bases, J shed 16 bases, and the junction held 12 bases outside the gene matches. The CDR3 loop is CASSMEMRGGPFF. In nucleotides, the CDR3 is TGTGCCAGCAGTATGGAAATGCGGGGGGGCCCCTTCTTC.

This clonotype was seen more than once but under ten times. V gene TRBV9 combines with J gene TRBJ2-7; 8 bases line up with TRBD2. V gave up 3 bases and J gave up 4 bases; unmatched junction bases: 6. The germline V gene has CDR1 SGDLS and CDR2 YYNGEE. The length of the CDR3 is 14 residues. CDR3 sequence (DNA): TGTGCCAGCAGCGGGGGACTAGGCCAGTACGAGCAGTACTTC. Translation: CASSGGLGQYEQYF. Together with reference TRBV9 and TRBJ2-7, the CDR3 gives the full variable domain: DSGVTQTPKHLITATGQRVTLRCSPRSGDLSVYWYQQSLDQGLQFLIQYYNGEERAKGNILERFSAQQFPDLHSELNLSSLELGDSALYFCASSGGLGQYEQYFGPGTRLTVT.

This clonotype was observed a handful of times. This chain uses TRBV5-6 with TRBJ2-3; D gene unclear. Between the trimmed V and J ends, which lost 4 bases and 3 bases, there was a span of 9 bases. This CDR3 spans 13 amino acids. Per germline, CDR1 SGHDT and CDR2 YYEEEE. CDR3 DNA: TGTGCCAGCAGCCTTTGGCGGACAGATACGCAGTATTTT. It specifies CASSLWRTDTQYF.

This chain connects TRBV9 to TRBJ2-1; D remains ambiguous. Germline values: CDR1 SGDLS, CDR2 YYNGEE. This CDR3 has 11 residues. V lost 0 bases and J lost 8, with 3 bases in between. The CDR3 spells CASSVEHEQFF. The CDR3 region has the DNA TGTGCCAGCAGCGTAGAGCATGAGCAGTTCTTC.

This clonotype was detected a few times. The chain carries TRBV12-3 or TRBV12-4 and TRBJ2-7, with D perhaps matching TRBD2 (6 bases). V shed 5 bases and J shed 7 bases, with 12 bases lying between them. This CDR3 has 12 amino acids. The DNA for the CDR3 is TGTGCCAGCAGTCCGGGACTCTTTGAGCAGTACTTC. Translation: CASSPGLFEQYF.

The chain links TRBV20-1 to TRBJ2-5; no firm D call. Germline V gene lookup returns CDR1 DFQATT and CDR2 SNEGSKA (reference sequence). Deletions cut 6 bases from V and 4 bases from J, with 9 bases between. The CDR3 extends over 11 amino acids. DNA of the CDR3: TGCAGTGCCGGGTATGGAGAGACCCAGTACTTC. This encodes CSAGYGETQYF.

The sample holds a few counts of this clonotype. The rearrangement links TRBV20-1 to TRBJ2-7; D uncertain. Germline V gene lookup returns CDR1 DFQATT and CDR2 SNEGSKA (reference sequence). The CDR3 has 13 residues. V was trimmed by 0 bases and J by 5 bases, leaving 11 bases between them. DNA for the CDR3: TGCAGTGCTAGAGAGCACGGCTACGACGAGCAGTACTTC. This translates into CSAREHGYDEQYF.

V usage is TRBV10-3 and J usage is TRBJ2-1; either TRBD1 or TRBD2 may fit D (5 bases each). The CDR3 has 14 amino acids. V was cut by 8 bases and J by 6 bases, with 17 bases left in between. Germline V lookup: CDR1 ENHRY, CDR2 SYGVKD. The CDR3 reads CAIGTGNGGNEQFF. The CDR3 coding sequence is TGTGCCATCGGTACAGGAAATGGGGGCAATGAGCAGTTCTTC.

In this sample, this clonotype turned up a few times. The chain carries TRBV7-2 and TRBJ2-5; no reliable D call. V shed 1 base and J shed 5 bases, with 11 bases lying between them. The CDR3 is 14 residues long. The germline V gene has CDR1 SGHTA and CDR2 FQGNSA. CDR3 DNA sequence: TGTGCCAGCAGCTTAGTGGTAGTGAGGGAGACCCAGTACTTC. Its translation is CASSLVVVRETQYF.

The J gene is TRBJ2-3, the V gene TRBV2, with D tentatively TRBD1 (5 bases). Germline V lookup: CDR1 SNHLY, CDR2 FYNNEI. This CDR3 spans 14 amino acids. Deletions cut 6 bases from V and 0 bases from J, with 10 bases between. This CDR3 reads CASRRQLSTDTQYF. CDR3 sequence (DNA): TGTGCCAGCAGAAGACAGCTCAGCACAGATACGCAGTATTTT.

This clonotype was detected only a few times. The chain combines TRBV25-1 with TRBJ1-2; 8 positions agree with TRBD1. This CDR3 is 15 amino acids long. V was pared by 2 bases and J by 2 bases, with 4 bases of the junction left unmatched. Germline V lookup: CDR1 MGHDK, CDR2 SYGVNS. Written as DNA, the CDR3 is TGTGCCAGCAGTGAAGCGACAGGGGAGAACTATGGCTACACCTTC. This sequence encodes CASSEATGENYGYTF.

V and J are TRBV24-1 and TRBJ2-1, with D perhaps TRBD1 or TRBD2 (5 bases each). Germline CDR1 reads KGHDR; CDR2 reads SFDVKD. The ends were cut back, 4 bases at V and 6 bases at J, with 15 bases in the middle. The CDR3 is 15 amino acids. CDR3 DNA: TGTGCCACCAGTGACCCCGACCGTGGGGGCAATGAGCAGTTCTTC. Translation gives CATSDPDRGGNEQFF.

This clonotype showed up just a few times. The CDR3 sequence: CATSRGDSGGARTQYF. The CDR3 coding sequence is TGTGCCACCAGCAGAGGTGATAGCGGGGGGGCCAGAACGCAGTATTTT. The chain employs TRBV15 and TRBJ2-3; TRBD2 agrees at 11 bases. The CDR3 length is 16 residues. CDR1 is LNHNV, CDR2 YYDKDF, per germline (reference sequence). J was trimmed by 9 bases and V by 1 base; bases with no gene match: 9.

The table lists this clonotype with a few counts. The chain recombines TRBV7-9 with TRBJ2-3; weak D call: TRBD2 (5 bases). This CDR3 contains 17 residues. V was shortened by 1 base and J by 7 bases, with 21 bases between the two germline ends. Germline values: CDR1 SEHNR, CDR2 FQNEAQ (reference sequence). This CDR3 reads CASSLVQAAKEGNTQYF. For the CDR3, the DNA is TGTGCCAGCAGCTTAGTCCAAGCGGCCAAAGAAGGAAATACGCAGTATTTT.

The chain couples TRBV11-2 to TRBJ1-1; unclear D gene. CDR3 size: 11 residues. Germline V gives CDR1 SGHAT, CDR2 FQNNGV. With 2 bases removed from V and 11 bases from J, the gap between germline ends came to 9 bases. CDR3 region: CASSLWGNAFF. Here the CDR3 DNA reads TGTGCCAGCAGCTTATGGGGAAACGCTTTCTTT.

In this sample, this clonotype turned up a few times. The chain couples TRBV5-1 to TRBJ2-5; 7 bases are a match to TRBD1. CDR1 is SGHRS and CDR2 is YFSETQ in the germline V gene. The J segment lost 5 bases and the V segment lost 4 bases, leaving 8 bases of the junction unmatched. The length of the CDR3 is 14 residues. CDR3: CASSTPTGRETQYF. The CDR3 coding sequence is TGCGCCAGCAGCACACCGACAGGGCGGGAGACCCAGTACTTC.

CDR3 DNA: TGTGCCACCAGCCGCCCGCGGGAGCACAATGAGCAGTTCTTC. This codes for CATSRPREHNEQFF. The chain recombines TRBV15 with TRBJ2-1, with 7 bases fitting TRBD2. V was pared by 5 bases and J by 5 bases, with 6 bases of the junction left unmatched. There are 14 residues in the CDR3. The germline V gene has CDR1 LNHNV and CDR2 YYDKDF (reference sequence).

A few counts support this clonotype. V gene TRBV11-2 combines with J gene TRBJ2-3; unclear D gene. The germline gives CDR1 SGHAT, CDR2 FQNNGV. The CDR3 loop spans 17 amino acids. Trimming shortened V by 3 bases and J by 0 bases, and 16 bases separated the two germline ends. The CDR3 is CASSFEILQYSTDTQYF. The CDR3 bases are TGTGCCAGCAGCTTTGAGATCTTACAATATAGCACAGATACGCAGTATTTT.

The chain joins TRBV29-1 to TRBJ2-1; no firm D call. Germline assignment: CDR1 SQVTM and CDR2 ANQGSEA. This CDR3 spans 11 amino acids. Trimming stripped 7 bases from V and 12 bases from J, with 16 bases between. The CDR3 DNA follows: TGCAGCGCGGACCCACGACATGGGCAGTTCTTC. This sequence encodes CSADPRHGQFF.